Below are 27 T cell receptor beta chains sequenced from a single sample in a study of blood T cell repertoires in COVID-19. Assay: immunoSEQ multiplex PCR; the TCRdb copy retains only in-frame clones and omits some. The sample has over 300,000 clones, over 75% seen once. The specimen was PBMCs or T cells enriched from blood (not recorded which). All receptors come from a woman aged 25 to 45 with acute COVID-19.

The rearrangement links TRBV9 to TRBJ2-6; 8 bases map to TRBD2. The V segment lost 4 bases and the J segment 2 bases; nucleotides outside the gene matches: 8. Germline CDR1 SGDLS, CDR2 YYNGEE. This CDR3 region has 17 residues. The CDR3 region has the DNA TGTGCCAGCAGCCCCCGGGCGGGGGGCGCTGGGGCCAACGTCCTGACTTTC. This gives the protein CASSPRAGGAGANVLTF.

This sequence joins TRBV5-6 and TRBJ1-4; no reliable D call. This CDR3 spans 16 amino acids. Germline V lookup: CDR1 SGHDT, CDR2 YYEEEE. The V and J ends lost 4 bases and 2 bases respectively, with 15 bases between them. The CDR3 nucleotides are TGTGCCAGCAGCGAGCGGGCCCCGACGACTAATGAAAAACTGTTTTTT. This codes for CASSERAPTTNEKLFF.

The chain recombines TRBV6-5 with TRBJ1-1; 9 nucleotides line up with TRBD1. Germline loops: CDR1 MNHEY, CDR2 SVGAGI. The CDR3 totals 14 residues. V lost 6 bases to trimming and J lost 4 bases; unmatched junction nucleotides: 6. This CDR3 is CASSWTGDLTEAFF. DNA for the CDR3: TGTGCCAGCAGCTGGACAGGGGATCTCACTGAAGCTTTCTTT.

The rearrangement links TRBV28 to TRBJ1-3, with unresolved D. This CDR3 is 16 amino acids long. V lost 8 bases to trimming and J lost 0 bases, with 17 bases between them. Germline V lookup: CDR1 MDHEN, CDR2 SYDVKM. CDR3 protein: CASGKPGGVSGNTIYF. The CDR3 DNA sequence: TGTGCCAGCGGTAAACCGGGCGGGGTCTCTGGAAACACCATATATTTT.

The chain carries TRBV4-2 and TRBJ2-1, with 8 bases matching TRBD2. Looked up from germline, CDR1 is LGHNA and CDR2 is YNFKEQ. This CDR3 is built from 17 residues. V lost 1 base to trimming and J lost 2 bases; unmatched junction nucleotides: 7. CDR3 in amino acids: CASSQGEGGGTYNEQFF. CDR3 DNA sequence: TGTGCCAGCAGCCAAGGAGAGGGCGGGGGGACCTACAATGAGCAGTTCTTC.

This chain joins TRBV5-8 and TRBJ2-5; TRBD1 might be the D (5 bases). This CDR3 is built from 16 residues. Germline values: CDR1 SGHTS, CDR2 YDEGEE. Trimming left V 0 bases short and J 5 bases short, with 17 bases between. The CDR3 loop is CASSLVGRGIGETQYF. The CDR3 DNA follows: TGTGCCAGCAGCTTGGTCGGTAGGGGAATCGGGGAGACCCAGTACTTC.

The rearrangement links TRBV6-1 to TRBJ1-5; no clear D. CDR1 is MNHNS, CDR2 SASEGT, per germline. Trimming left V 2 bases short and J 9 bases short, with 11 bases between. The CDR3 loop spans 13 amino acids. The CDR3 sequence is CASSEFSRGPQHF. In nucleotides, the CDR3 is TGTGCCAGCAGTGAATTTTCTCGCGGGCCCCAGCATTTT.

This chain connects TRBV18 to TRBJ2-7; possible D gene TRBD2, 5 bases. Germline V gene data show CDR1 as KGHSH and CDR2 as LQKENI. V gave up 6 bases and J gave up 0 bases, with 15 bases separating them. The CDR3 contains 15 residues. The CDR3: CASSLALGLSYEQYF. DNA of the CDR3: TGTGCCAGCTCGCTCGCCCTCGGACTCTCCTACGAGCAGTACTTC.

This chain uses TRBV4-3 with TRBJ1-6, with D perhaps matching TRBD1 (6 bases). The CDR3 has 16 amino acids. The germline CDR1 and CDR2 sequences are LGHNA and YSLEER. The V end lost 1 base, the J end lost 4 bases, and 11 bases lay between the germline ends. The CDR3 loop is CASSQGQEIYNSPLHF. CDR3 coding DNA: TGCGCCAGCAGCCAAGGACAGGAAATTTATAATTCACCCCTCCACTTT.

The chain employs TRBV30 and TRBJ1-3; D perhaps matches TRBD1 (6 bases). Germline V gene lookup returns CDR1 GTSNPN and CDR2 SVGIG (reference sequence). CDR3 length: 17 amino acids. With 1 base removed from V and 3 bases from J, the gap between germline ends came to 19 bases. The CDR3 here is CAWSAGTQMYYGNTIYF. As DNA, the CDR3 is TGTGCCTGGAGTGCCGGGACACAGATGTACTATGGAAACACCATATATTTT.

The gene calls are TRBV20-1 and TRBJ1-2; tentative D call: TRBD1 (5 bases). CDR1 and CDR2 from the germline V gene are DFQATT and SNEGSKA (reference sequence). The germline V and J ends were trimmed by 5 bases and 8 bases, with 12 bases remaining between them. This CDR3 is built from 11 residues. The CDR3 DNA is TGCAGTGCTCGGGGGGTTAAAGGCTACACCTTC. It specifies CSARGVKGYTF.

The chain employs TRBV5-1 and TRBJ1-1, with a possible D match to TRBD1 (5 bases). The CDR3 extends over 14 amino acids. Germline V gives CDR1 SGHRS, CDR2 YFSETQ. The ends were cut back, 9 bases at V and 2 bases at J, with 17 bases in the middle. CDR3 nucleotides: TGCGCCACCACGTGGGAGGGGTCAAACACTGAAGCTTTCTTT. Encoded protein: CATTWEGSNTEAFF.

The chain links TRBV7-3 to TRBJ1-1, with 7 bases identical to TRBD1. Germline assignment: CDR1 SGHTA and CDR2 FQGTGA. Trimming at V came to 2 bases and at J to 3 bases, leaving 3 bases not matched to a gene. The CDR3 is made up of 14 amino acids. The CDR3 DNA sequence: TGTGCCAGCAGCTTACAGGGGGTCGACACTGAAGCTTTCTTT. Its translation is CASSLQGVDTEAFF.

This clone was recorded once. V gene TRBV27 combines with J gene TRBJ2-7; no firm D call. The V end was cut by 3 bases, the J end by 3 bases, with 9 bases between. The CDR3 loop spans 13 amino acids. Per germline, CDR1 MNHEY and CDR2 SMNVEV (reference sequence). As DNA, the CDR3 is TGTGCCAGCAGTTTTAAGGCGGACTACGAGCAGTACTTC. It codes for CASSFKADYEQYF.

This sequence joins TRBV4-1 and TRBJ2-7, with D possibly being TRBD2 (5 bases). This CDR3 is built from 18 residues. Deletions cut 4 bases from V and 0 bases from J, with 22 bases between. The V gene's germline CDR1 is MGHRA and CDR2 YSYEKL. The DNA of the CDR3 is TGCGCCAGCAGCCCTACGGAGAGCGGTGCGAGCTACTCCTACGAGCAGTACTTC. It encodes CASSPTESGASYSYEQYF.

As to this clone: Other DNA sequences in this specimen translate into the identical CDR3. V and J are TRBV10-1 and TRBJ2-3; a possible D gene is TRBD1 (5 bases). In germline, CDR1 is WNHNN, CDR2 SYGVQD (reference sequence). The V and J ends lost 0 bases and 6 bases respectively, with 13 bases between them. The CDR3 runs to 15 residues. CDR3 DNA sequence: TGCGCCAGCAGTGAGTCGGTGGCAGGGCCGGATACGCAGTATTTT. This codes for CASSESVAGPDTQYF.

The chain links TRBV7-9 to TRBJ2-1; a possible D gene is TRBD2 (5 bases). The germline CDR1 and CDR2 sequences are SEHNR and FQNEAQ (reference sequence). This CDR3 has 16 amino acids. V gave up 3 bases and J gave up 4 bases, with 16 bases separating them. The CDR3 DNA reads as TGTGCCAGCAGCTTTTTTCCGGGGATATCGTACAATGAGCAGTTCTTC. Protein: CASSFFPGISYNEQFF. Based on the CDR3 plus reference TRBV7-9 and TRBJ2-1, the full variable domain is DTGVSQNPRHKITKRGQNVTFRCDPISEHNRLYWYRQTLGQGPEFLTYFQNEAQLEKSRLLSDRFSAERPKGSFSTLEIQRTEQGDSAMYLCASSFFPGISYNEQFFGPGTRLTVL.

This chain's CDR3 is CASSGSAGVTKETQYF. CDR3 nucleotide sequence: TGTGCCAGCAGCGGATCAGCGGGGGTGACGAAAGAGACCCAGTACTTC. The chain combines TRBV9 with TRBJ2-5; TRBD2 aligns across 8 bases. The CDR3 is made up of 16 amino acids. With 3 bases clipped from V and 3 bases from J, the junction kept 10 bases outside the gene matches. Germline V CDR1 and CDR2: SGDLS, YYNGEE.

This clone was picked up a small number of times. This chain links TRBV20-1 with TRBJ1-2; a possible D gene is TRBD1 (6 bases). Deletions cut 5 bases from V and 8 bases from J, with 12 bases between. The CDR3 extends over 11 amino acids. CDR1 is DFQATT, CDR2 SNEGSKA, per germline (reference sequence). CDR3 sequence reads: CSAFWTEGYTF. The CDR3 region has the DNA TGCAGTGCTTTTTGGACAGAGGGCTACACCTTC.

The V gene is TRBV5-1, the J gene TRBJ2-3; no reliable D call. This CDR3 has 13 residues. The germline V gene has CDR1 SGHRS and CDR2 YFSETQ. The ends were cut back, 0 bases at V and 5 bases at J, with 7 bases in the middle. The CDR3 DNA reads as TGCGCCAGCAGCTTGGATCGAGGAGATACGCAGTATTTT. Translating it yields CASSLDRGDTQYF.

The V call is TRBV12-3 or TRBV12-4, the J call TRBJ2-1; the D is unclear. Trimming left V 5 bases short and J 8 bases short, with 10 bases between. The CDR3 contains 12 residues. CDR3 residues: CASSPFSDEQFF. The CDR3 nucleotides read TGTGCCAGCAGTCCTTTTTCTGATGAGCAGTTCTTC.

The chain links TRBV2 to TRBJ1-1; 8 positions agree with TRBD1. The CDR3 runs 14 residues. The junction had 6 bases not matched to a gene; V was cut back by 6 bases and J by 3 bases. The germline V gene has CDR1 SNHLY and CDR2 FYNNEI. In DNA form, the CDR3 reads TGTGCCAGCAGACCGGGACAGGTGGACACTGAAGCTTTCTTT. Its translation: CASRPGQVDTEAFF.

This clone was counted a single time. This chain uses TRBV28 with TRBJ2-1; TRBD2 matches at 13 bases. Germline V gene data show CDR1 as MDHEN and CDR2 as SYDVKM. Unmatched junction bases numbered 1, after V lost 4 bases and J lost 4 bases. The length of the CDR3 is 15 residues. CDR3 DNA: TGTGCCAGCAGTTCGGGACTAGCGGGATACAATGAGCAGTTCTTC. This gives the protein CASSSGLAGYNEQFF.

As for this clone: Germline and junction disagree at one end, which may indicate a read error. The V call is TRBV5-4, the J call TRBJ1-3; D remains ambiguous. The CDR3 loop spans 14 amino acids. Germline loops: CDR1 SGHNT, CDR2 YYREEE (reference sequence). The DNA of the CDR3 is TGTGCCAGCAGTTTGGTGGGCGCTGGAAACACCATATATTTT. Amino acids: CASSLVGAGNTIYF.

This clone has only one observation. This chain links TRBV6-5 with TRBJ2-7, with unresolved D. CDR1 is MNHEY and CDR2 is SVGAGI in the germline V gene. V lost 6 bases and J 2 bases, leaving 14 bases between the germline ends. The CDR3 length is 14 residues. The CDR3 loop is CASSIAPPAYEQYF. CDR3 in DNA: TGTGCCAGCAGCATAGCCCCGCCGGCCTACGAGCAGTACTTC.

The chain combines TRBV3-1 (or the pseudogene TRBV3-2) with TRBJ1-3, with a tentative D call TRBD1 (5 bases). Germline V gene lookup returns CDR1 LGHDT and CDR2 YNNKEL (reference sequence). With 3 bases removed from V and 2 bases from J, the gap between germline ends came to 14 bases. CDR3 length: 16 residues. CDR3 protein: CASSQGWQGAGNTIYF. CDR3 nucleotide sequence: TGTGCCAGCAGCCAGGGATGGCAGGGCGCTGGAAACACCATATATTTT.

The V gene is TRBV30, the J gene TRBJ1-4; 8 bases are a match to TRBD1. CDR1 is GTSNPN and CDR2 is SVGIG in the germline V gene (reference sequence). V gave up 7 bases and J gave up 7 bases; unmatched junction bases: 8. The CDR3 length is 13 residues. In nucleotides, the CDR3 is TGTGCCTTCCAACAGGGGGGAGGTGAAAAACTGTTTTTT. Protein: CAFQQGGGEKLFF.